One sample yielded the 4 T cell receptor beta chains listed below, sequenced in a study of blood T cell repertoires in COVID-19 (dated by TCRdb to the early 2020s). The library was produced with the immunoSEQ multiplex PCR assay. Not all clones reach the TCRdb copy of this immuneACCESS table, which keeps in-frame sequences only. Checked studies attribute under half of the gap to unresolved V genes and leave the rest unexplained. The sample contains about 210,000 clones, 81% of them found a single time. The ten largest clones add up to about 8.9% of the sample. The sequencing input was PBMCs or T cells enriched from blood (not recorded which). Receptor source: a woman between 50 and 59 years old with acute COVID-19.

This clone turned up a few times. The gene calls are TRBV19 and TRBJ1-5; TRBD1 matches at 8 bases. V lost 9 bases to trimming and J lost 3 bases; unmatched junction nucleotides: 10. There are 15 residues in the CDR3. The germline V gene has CDR1 LNHDA and CDR2 SQIVND (reference sequence). CDR3 bases: TGTGCCAGCAGGAGACAGGGGCCCAACAATCAGCCCCAGCATTTT. This sequence encodes CASRRQGPNNQPQHF. The entire variable domain, with the rest obtained from reference TRBV19 and TRBJ1-5, is as follows: DGGITQSPKYLFRKEGQNVTLSCEQNLNHDAMYWYRQDPGQGLRLIYYSQIVNDFQKGDIAEGYSVSREKKESFPLTVTSAQKNPTAFYLCASRRQGPNNQPQHFGDGTRLSIL.

The rearrangement uses TRBV4-3 and TRBJ2-2; no clear D gene. The germline V gene has CDR1 LGHNA and CDR2 YSLEER. This CDR3 region has 15 residues. Between the trimmed V and J ends, which lost 0 bases and 4 bases, there was a span of 9 bases. CDR3 nucleotide sequence: TGCGCCAGCAGCCAAGAAGGAGCGCCCACCGGGGAGCTGTTTTTT. This encodes CASSQEGAPTGELFF.

This clone showed up just a few times. The chain recombines TRBV29-1 with TRBJ2-7, with D perhaps matching TRBD2 (5 bases). Germline CDR1 SQVTM, CDR2 ANQGSEA. The CDR3 covers 12 residues. Trimming removed 5 bases from V and 2 bases from J, with 10 bases in between. The CDR3: CSVRGTTYEQYF. As DNA, the CDR3 is TGCAGCGTTCGGGGAACAACCTACGAGCAGTACTTC.

The rearrangement joins TRBV4-3 to TRBJ2-7; 8 bases are a match to TRBD1. Germline-derived CDR1 and CDR2 are LGHNA and YSLEER. V dropped 1 base and J dropped 5; count of bases not matched to a gene: 10. The CDR3 runs to 16 residues. In DNA form, the CDR3 reads TGCGCCAGCAGCCAAGTAGAAAACAGGGGGATCGACGAGCAGTACTTC. This sequence encodes CASSQVENRGIDEQYF.